Presented here are 27 T cell receptor beta chains from one specimen sequenced in a study of blood T cell repertoires in COVID-19. The protocol was immunoSEQ multiplex PCR, while the TCRdb copy is restricted to in-frame clones and leaves out a portion. The table includes 45,000 to 65,000 clones, around four fifths detected once. The sample taken for sequencing was peripheral blood. Source of these receptors: a woman aged 80 or over with acute or convalescent COVID-19.

The rearrangement joins TRBV5-6 to TRBJ2-5, with 15 bases fitting TRBD2. The V and J ends lost 4 bases and 7 bases, in that order; junction bases with no gene match: 8. The CDR3 is made up of 16 amino acids. CDR1 and CDR2 (germline): SGHDT, YYEEEE. CDR3 sequence reads: CASSDPGLAGGRTQYF. The CDR3 nucleotides read TGTGCCAGCAGCGACCCGGGACTAGCGGGGGGACGGACCCAGTACTTC.

This clone was seen repeatedly, ten times or more. The gene calls are TRBV30 and TRBJ2-7, with D maybe TRBD1 (6 bases). Germline loops: CDR1 GTSNPN, CDR2 SVGIG (reference sequence). The V and J ends lost 2 bases and 4 bases respectively, with 15 bases between them. This CDR3 contains 14 residues. CDR3 sequence: CAWSQDRNPYEQYF. The CDR3 bases are TGTGCCTGGAGTCAAGACAGGAACCCTTACGAGCAGTACTTC.

V gene TRBV5-5 combines with J gene TRBJ2-7, with TRBD1 identical over 7 bases. V dropped 5 bases and J dropped 6; count of bases not matched to a gene: 11. Per the germline V gene, CDR1 is SGHKS and CDR2 is YYEKEE (reference sequence). The CDR3 sequence is 14 residues long. CDR3: CASRDTTGPGEQYF. CDR3 DNA: TGTGCCAGCAGGGACACGACAGGGCCAGGCGAGCAGTACTTC.

J is TRBJ2-1 and V is TRBV27; 8 bases map to TRBD2. Germline V gene lookup returns CDR1 MNHEY and CDR2 SMNVEV (reference sequence). Trimming took 7 bases from V and 3 from J; bases not matched to a gene: 11. The CDR3 is 16 residues long. As DNA, the CDR3 is TGTGCCAGCACCCCGCGGGAGCGGGGGTTCTACAATGAGCAGTTCTTC. Residues: CASTPRERGFYNEQFF.

The rearrangement joins TRBV6-5 to TRBJ2-7; TRBD2 matches at 8 bases. V shed 5 bases and J 3 bases; nucleotides not matched to a gene: 9. Germline V gives CDR1 MNHEY, CDR2 SVGAGI. The CDR3 runs to 15 residues. The CDR3 protein is CASSPGGAWVYEQYF. The CDR3 DNA is TGTGCCAGCAGTCCGGGGGGGGCTTGGGTCTACGAGCAGTACTTC.

The chain uses TRBV3-1 (or the pseudogene TRBV3-2) and TRBJ2-4, with 7 bases identical to TRBD2. The germline V gene has CDR1 LGHDT and CDR2 YNNKEL (reference sequence). The junction had 4 bases not matched to a gene; V was cut back by 4 bases and J by 1 base. The CDR3 contains 15 residues. Written as DNA, the CDR3 is TGTGCCAGCAGCCCCTTCGGGGGGGCCAAAAACATTCAGTACTTC. Amino acids: CASSPFGGAKNIQYF.

The chain has TRBV18 and TRBJ2-2; 7 nucleotides align to TRBD2. From germline, CDR1 is KGHSH and CDR2 LQKENI. The CDR3 totals 16 residues. V lost 4 bases to trimming and J lost 0 bases; unmatched junction nucleotides: 5. CDR3: CASSLTSVSNTGELFF. CDR3 sequence (DNA): TGTGCCAGCTCACTCACTAGCGTCTCGAACACCGGGGAGCTGTTTTTT.

The chain couples TRBV28 to TRBJ2-1; no clear D gene. V was clipped by 7 bases and J by 9 bases, with 16 bases between them. The germline CDR1 and CDR2 sequences are MDHEN and SYDVKM. This CDR3 is built from 13 residues. CDR3 bases: TGTGCCAGCAATACCCCCACCCCCGGTGAGCAGTTCTTC. The encoded protein is CASNTPTPGEQFF.

This clone occurred once. V is TRBV4-1 and J is TRBJ1-1; TRBD1 aligns across 7 bases. V lost 1 base to trimming and J lost 4 bases; unmatched junction nucleotides: 12. Germline V gives CDR1 MGHRA, CDR2 YSYEKL. The CDR3 totals 17 residues. For the CDR3, the DNA is TGCGCCAGCAGCCAAGGGGGACAGCGCCCAAGGAGCACTGAAGCTTTCTTT. It encodes CASSQGGQRPRSTEAFF.

This rearrangement joins TRBV2 to TRBJ1-2; D is unresolved. V lost 1 base and J lost 5, with 11 bases in between. The CDR3 spans 14 residues. Germline V lookup: CDR1 SNHLY, CDR2 FYNNEI. The CDR3 region is CASSEGQRLYGYTF. Written as DNA, the CDR3 is TGTGCCAGCAGTGAAGGGCAGCGTCTGTATGGCTACACCTTC.

This chain uses TRBV10-3 with TRBJ2-7, with a weak D call TRBD1 (5 bases). The V gene lost 4 bases and the J gene lost 5 bases, with 12 bases spanning the gap. CDR3 size: 13 residues. The germline V gene encodes CDR1 ENHRY and CDR2 SYGVKD. The chain's CDR3 is CAISGQINDEQYF. As DNA, the CDR3 is TGTGCCATCAGTGGACAGATTAACGACGAGCAGTACTTC.

CDR3 in DNA: TGCAGCGGGGGGGACAGCTACACTGAAGCTTTCTTT. Its translation: CSGGDSYTEAFF. This chain joins TRBV29-1 and TRBJ1-1; 7 bases line up with TRBD1. J was trimmed by 3 bases and V by 7 bases; bases with no gene match: 5. Germline V gene data show CDR1 as SQVTM and CDR2 as ANQGSEA. The CDR3 spans 12 residues.

The chain carries TRBV11-3 and TRBJ2-4; TRBD2 might be the D (5 bases). Between the trimmed V and J ends, which lost 2 bases and 0 bases, there was a span of 14 bases. This CDR3 region has 17 residues. The germline gives CDR1 SGHNT, CDR2 YENEEA. The CDR3 DNA reads TGTGCCAGCAGCTTAAAGGACTCCTCTCTAGCCAAAAACATTCAGTACTTC. This translates into CASSLKDSSLAKNIQYF.

This chain uses TRBV5-8 with TRBJ2-2, with D possibly being TRBD1 (5 bases). CDR1 and CDR2 from the germline V gene are SGHTS and YDEGEE. The CDR3 has 15 amino acids. V dropped 3 bases and J dropped 3 bases, with 12 bases sitting between them. CDR3 bases: TGTGCCAGCAGCTCTTACAGGCTGTACACCGGGGAGCTGTTTTTT. Translation: CASSSYRLYTGELFF. The full variable domain, in which reference TRBV5-8 and TRBJ2-2 provide the parts outside the CDR3, is EAGVTQSPTHLIKTRGQQATLRCSPISGHTSVYWYQQALGLGLQFLLWYDEGEERNRGNFPPRFSGRQFPNYSSELNVNALELEDSALYLCASSSYRLYTGELFFGEGSRLTVL.

The V call is TRBV2, the J call TRBJ2-3, with a possible D match to TRBD2 (5 bases). Germline CDR1 is SNHLY and CDR2 is FYNNEI. The V gene lost 7 bases and the J gene lost 7 bases, with 9 bases spanning the gap. The CDR3 length is 11 residues. CDR3 loop: CASKREYTQYF. CDR3 sequence (DNA): TGTGCCAGCAAAAGGGAGTATACGCAGTATTTT.

V usage is TRBV5-6 and J usage is TRBJ1-2; 7 nucleotides agree with TRBD1. The ends lost 6 bases at V and 7 bases at J; junction bases unmatched: 12. CDR3 length: 14 amino acids. From germline, CDR1 is SGHDT and CDR2 YYEEEE. In DNA, the CDR3 is TGTGCCAGCACCCCGGGACAGACGCCTCTTGGCTACACCTTC. Protein sequence: CASTPGQTPLGYTF.

The chain has TRBV19 and TRBJ2-1; tentative D call: TRBD1 (6 bases). This CDR3 has 12 residues. Trimming cost V 10 bases and J 8 bases, with 15 bases left between them. Germline CDR1 reads LNHDA; CDR2 reads SQIVND (reference sequence). CDR3 sequence reads: CATFDRTHEQFF. The CDR3 DNA sequence: TGTGCCACCTTCGACAGGACCCATGAGCAGTTCTTC. The variable domain in full, with the rest retrieved from reference TRBV19 and TRBJ2-1, is DGGITQSPKYLFRKEGQNVTLSCEQNLNHDAMYWYRQDPGQGLRLIYYSQIVNDFQKGDIAEGYSVSREKKESFPLTVTSAQKNPTAFYLCATFDRTHEQFFGPGTRLTVL.

V usage is TRBV7-9 and J usage is TRBJ1-1; 8 bases match TRBD1. The CDR3 is 15 residues long. Germline V gene sequence: CDR1 SEHNR, CDR2 FQNEAQ (reference sequence). The trim removed 5 bases at V and 2 bases at J, leaving 7 bases unmatched. The CDR3 DNA reads TGTGCCAGCAGCCCGCAGGGGGCAGTCAACACTGAAGCTTTCTTT. This gives the protein CASSPQGAVNTEAFF.

The chain links TRBV5-1 to TRBJ1-2; D perhaps matches TRBD1 (5 bases). The germline CDR1 and CDR2 sequences are SGHRS and YFSETQ. The V gene lost 0 bases and the J gene lost 7 bases, with 16 bases spanning the gap. The CDR3 spans 15 residues. Written as DNA, the CDR3 is TGCGCCAGCAGCTTGGCGGGGGACTCCCCATCTGGCTACACCTTC. Translating it yields CASSLAGDSPSGYTF. The full variable domain, in which reference TRBV5-1 and TRBJ1-2 provide the parts outside the CDR3, is KAGVTQTPRYLIKTRGQQVTLSCSPISGHRSVSWYQQTPGQGLQFLFEYFSETQRNKGNFPGRFSGRQFSNSRSEMNVSTLELGDSALYLCASSLAGDSPSGYTFGSGTRLTVV.

V usage is TRBV6-6 and J usage is TRBJ1-5, with 7 positions matching TRBD1. In germline, CDR1 is MNHNY, CDR2 SVGAGI (reference sequence). The V segment lost 7 bases and the J segment 3 bases; nucleotides outside the gene matches: 12. The CDR3 is 16 residues long. The DNA for the CDR3 is TGTGCCAGCACCCCGGGACAGAGACAAAACAATCAGCCCCAGCATTTT. Translated: CASTPGQRQNNQPQHF.

CDR3 nucleotide sequence: TGTGCCAGCAGCTCCCCAGTGGGCCTAAACACCGGGGAGCTGTTTTTT. Translated: CASSSPVGLNTGELFF. The V gene is TRBV5-5, the J gene TRBJ2-2; D unclear. The germline V gene encodes CDR1 SGHKS and CDR2 YYEKEE (reference sequence). V dropped 3 bases and J dropped 2 bases, with 14 bases sitting between them. The CDR3 runs 16 residues.

This chain uses TRBV5-1 with TRBJ1-6; 8 bases are shared with TRBD1. Germline trimming cut 0 bases from V and 7 bases from J; bases unmatched to any gene: 6. The CDR3 consists of 16 residues. Germline values: CDR1 SGHRS, CDR2 YFSETQ. In DNA, the CDR3 is TGCGCCAGCAGCTTGGGGTCAGGGGGCGCAAATTCACCCCTCCACTTT. Its translation: CASSLGSGGANSPLHF. Combining the CDR3 with reference TRBV5-1 and TRBJ1-6 gives the whole variable domain KAGVTQTPRYLIKTRGQQVTLSCSPISGHRSVSWYQQTPGQGLQFLFEYFSETQRNKGNFPGRFSGRQFSNSRSEMNVSTLELGDSALYLCASSLGSGGANSPLHFGNGTRLTVT.

This clone was seen a few times. This chain links TRBV21-1 with TRBJ2-1; the table assigns TRBD2, which was not confirmed against the DNA. TRBV21-1 is tagged as a pseudogene. The CDR3 totals 19 residues. The CDR3 region is CASSKRRTSGGASYNEQFF. Here the CDR3 DNA reads TGTGCCAGCAGCAAAAGGAGGACTAGCGGGGGGGCATCCTACAATGAGCAGTTCTTC.

This clone has just one count. The gene calls are TRBV5-6 and TRBJ1-3, with D unclear. Trimming took 0 bases from V and 0 from J, leaving 4 bases between them. Germline loops: CDR1 SGHDT, CDR2 YYEEEE. CDR3 size: 14 residues. CDR3 coding DNA: TGTGCCAGCAGCTTGGGGGCCTCTGGAAACACCATATATTTT. It specifies CASSLGASGNTIYF.

The chain recombines TRBV19 with TRBJ1-2; D is undetermined. The CDR3 has 13 amino acids. Germline V gene lookup returns CDR1 LNHDA and CDR2 SQIVND (reference sequence). Trimming took 5 bases from V and 7 from J, leaving 14 bases between them. CDR3 in DNA: TGTGCCAGTAGTTCGACTTCGGTTGGTGGCTACACCTTC. Its protein is CASSSTSVGGYTF. Complete variable domain (other parts from reference TRBV19 and TRBJ1-2): DGGITQSPKYLFRKEGQNVTLSCEQNLNHDAMYWYRQDPGQGLRLIYYSQIVNDFQKGDIAEGYSVSREKKESFPLTVTSAQKNPTAFYLCASSSTSVGGYTFGSGTRLTVV.

The chain couples TRBV2 to TRBJ1-6; 10 bases map to TRBD1. Trimming removed 2 bases from V and 9 bases from J; junction bases left unmatched: 4. CDR1 and CDR2 from the germline V gene are SNHLY and FYNNEI. This CDR3 region has 15 residues. CDR3 nucleotide sequence: TGTGCCAGCAGTGAACGACAGGGGGCGATTTCACCCCTCCACTTT. Translation gives CASSERQGAISPLHF.

This sequence joins TRBV19 and TRBJ2-3; 9 positions match TRBD1. CDR1 is LNHDA, CDR2 SQIVND, per germline (reference sequence). Trimming at V came to 4 bases and at J to 6 bases, leaving 11 bases not matched to a gene. The CDR3 spans 16 residues. In DNA form, the CDR3 reads TGTGCCAGTAGTAACATTCCCGGGACAGGGATCGATACGCAGTATTTT. Amino acids: CASSNIPGTGIDTQYF. Full variable domain (rest looked up from reference TRBV19 and TRBJ2-3): DGGITQSPKYLFRKEGQNVTLSCEQNLNHDAMYWYRQDPGQGLRLIYYSQIVNDFQKGDIAEGYSVSREKKESFPLTVTSAQKNPTAFYLCASSNIPGTGIDTQYFGPGTRLTVL.